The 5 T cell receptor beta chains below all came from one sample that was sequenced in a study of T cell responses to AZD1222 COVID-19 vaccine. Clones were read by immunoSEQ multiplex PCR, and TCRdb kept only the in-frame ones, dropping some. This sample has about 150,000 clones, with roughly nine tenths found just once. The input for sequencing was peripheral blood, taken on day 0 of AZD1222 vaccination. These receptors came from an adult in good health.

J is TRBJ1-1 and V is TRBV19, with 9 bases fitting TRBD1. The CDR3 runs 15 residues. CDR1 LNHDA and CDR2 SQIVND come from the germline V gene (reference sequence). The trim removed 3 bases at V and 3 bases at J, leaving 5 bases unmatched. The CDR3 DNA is TGTGCCAGTAGTATGGCCGGGACAGGGTACACTGAAGCTTTCTTT. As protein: CASSMAGTGYTEAFF.

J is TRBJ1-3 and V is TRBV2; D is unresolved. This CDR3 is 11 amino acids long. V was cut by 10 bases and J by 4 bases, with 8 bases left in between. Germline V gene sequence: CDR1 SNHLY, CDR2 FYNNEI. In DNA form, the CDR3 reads TGTGCCACCTCGGAGGGAAACACCATATATTTT. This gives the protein CATSEGNTIYF.

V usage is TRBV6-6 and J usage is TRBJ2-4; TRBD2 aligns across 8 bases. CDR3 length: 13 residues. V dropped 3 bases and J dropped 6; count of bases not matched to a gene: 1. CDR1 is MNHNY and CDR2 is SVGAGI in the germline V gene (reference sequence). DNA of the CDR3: TGTGCCAGCAGTTATACTAGCGGAAACATTCAGTACTTC. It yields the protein CASSYTSGNIQYF.

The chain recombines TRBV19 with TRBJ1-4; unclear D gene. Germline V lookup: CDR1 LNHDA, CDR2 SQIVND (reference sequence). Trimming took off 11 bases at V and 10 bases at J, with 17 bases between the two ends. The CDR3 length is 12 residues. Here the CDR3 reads CAAGLERGKLFF. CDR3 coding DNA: TGTGCCGCGGGTTTGGAGCGGGGAAAACTGTTTTTT.

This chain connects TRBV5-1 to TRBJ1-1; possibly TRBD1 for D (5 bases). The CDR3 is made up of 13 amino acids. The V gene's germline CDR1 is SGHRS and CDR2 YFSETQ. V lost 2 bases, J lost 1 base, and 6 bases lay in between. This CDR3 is CASSFTGNTEAFF. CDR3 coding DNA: TGCGCCAGCAGCTTTACAGGGAACACTGAAGCTTTCTTT.